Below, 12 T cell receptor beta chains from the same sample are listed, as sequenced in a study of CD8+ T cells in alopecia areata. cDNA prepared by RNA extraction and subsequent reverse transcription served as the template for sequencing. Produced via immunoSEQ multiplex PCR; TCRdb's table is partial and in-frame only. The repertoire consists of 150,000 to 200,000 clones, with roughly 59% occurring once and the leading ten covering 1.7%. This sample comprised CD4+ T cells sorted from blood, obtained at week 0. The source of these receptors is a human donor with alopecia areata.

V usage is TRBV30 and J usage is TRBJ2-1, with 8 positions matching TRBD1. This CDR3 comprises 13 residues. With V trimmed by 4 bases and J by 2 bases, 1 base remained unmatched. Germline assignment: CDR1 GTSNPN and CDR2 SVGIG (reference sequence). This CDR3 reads CAWNRGTYNEQFF. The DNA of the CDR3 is TGTGCCTGGAACAGGGGGACCTACAATGAGCAGTTCTTC. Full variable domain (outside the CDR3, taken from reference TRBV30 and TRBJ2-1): SQTIHQWPATLVQPVGSPLSLECTVEGTSNPNLYWYRQAAGRGLQLLFYSVGIGQISSEVPQNLSASRPQDRQFILSSKKLLLSDSGFYLCAWNRGTYNEQFFGPGTRLTVL.

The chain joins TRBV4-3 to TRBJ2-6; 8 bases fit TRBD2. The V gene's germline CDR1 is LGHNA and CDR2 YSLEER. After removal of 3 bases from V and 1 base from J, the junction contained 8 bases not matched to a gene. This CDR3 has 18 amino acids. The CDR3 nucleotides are TGCGCCAGCAGCCAGTCACTAGCGGCCGGATCTGGGGCCAACGTCCTGACTTTC. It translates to CASSQSLAAGSGANVLTF.

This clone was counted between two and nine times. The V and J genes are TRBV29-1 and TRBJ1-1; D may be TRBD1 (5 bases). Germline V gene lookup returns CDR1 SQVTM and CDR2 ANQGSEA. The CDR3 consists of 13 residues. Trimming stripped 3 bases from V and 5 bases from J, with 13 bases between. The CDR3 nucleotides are TGCAGCGTTGATCGGGGGGAGGGGACTGAAGCTTTCTTT. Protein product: CSVDRGEGTEAFF. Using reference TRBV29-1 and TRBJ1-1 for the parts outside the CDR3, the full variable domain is SAVISQKPSRDICQRGTSLTIQCQVDSQVTMMFWYRQQPGQSLTLIATANQGSEATYESGFVIDKFPISRPNLTFSTLTVSNMSPEDSSIYLCSVDRGEGTEAFFGQGTRLTVV.

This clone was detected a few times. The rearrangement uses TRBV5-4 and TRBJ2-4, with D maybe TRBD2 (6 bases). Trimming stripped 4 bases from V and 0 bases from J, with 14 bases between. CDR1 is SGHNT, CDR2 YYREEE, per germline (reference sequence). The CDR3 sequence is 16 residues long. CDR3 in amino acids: CASSGGEPGAKNIQYF. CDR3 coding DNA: TGTGCCAGCAGCGGCGGGGAGCCGGGAGCCAAAAACATTCAGTACTTC.

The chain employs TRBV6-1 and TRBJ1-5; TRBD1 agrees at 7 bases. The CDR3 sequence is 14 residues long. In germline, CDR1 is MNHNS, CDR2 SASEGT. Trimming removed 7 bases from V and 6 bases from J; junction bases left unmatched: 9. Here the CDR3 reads CASMAGGNSQPQHF. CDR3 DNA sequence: TGTGCCAGCATGGCAGGGGGAAATAGTCAGCCCCAGCATTTT.

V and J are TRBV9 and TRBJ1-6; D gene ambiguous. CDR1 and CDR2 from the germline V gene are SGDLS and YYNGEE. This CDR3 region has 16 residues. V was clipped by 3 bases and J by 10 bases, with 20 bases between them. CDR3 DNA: TGTGCCAGCAGCGCGAGGCCGGCCCCGATGAGGTCACCCCTCCACTTT. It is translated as CASSARPAPMRSPLHF.

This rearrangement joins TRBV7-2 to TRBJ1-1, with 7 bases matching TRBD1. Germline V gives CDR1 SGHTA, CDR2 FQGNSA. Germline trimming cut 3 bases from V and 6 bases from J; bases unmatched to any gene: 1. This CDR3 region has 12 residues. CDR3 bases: TGTGCCAGCAGCTTGGGGACAGCTGAAGCTTTCTTT. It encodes CASSLGTAEAFF.

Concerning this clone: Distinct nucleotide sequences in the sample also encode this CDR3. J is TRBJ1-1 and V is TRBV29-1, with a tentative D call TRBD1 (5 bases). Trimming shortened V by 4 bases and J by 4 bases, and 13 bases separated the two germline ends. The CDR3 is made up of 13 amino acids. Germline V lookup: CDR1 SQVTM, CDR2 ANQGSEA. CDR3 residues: CSVVGRVGTEAFF. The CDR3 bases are TGCAGCGTTGTCGGCAGGGTCGGCACTGAAGCTTTCTTT.

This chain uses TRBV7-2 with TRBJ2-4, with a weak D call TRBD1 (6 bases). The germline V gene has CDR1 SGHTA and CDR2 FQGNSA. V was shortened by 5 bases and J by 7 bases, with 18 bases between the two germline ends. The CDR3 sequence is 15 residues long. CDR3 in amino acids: CASSQTAVGGNIQYF. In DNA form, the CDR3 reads TGTGCCAGCAGCCAGACGGCCGTAGGGGGTAACATTCAGTACTTC.

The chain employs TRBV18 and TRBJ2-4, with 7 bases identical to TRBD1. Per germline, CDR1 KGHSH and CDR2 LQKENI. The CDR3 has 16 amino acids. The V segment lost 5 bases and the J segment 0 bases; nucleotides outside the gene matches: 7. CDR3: CASSSGTVLAKNIQYF. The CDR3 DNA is TGTGCCAGCTCATCTGGGACAGTCTTAGCCAAAAACATTCAGTACTTC. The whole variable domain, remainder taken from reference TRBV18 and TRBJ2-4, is NAGVMQNPRHLVRRRGQEARLRCSPMKGHSHVYWYRQLPEEGLKFMVYLQKENIIDESGMPKERFSAEFPKEGPSILRIQQVVRGDSAAYFCASSSGTVLAKNIQYFGAGTRLSVL.

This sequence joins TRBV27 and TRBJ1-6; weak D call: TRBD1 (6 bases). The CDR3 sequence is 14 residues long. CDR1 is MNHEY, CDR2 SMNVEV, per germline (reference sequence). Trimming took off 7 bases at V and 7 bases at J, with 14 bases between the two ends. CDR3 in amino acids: CASMNRDSNSPLHF. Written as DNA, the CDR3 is TGTGCCAGCATGAACAGGGATTCGAATTCACCCCTCCACTTT.

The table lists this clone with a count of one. The chain's CDR3 is CASKRDGETQYF. As DNA, the CDR3 is TGCGCCAGCAAACGGGACGGGGAGACCCAGTACTTC. The V call is TRBV5-1, the J call TRBJ2-5; D possibly uses TRBD1 or TRBD2 (5 bases each). The germline gives CDR1 SGHRS, CDR2 YFSETQ. The CDR3 has 12 amino acids. V gave up 6 bases and J gave up 5 bases, with 11 bases separating them.